A selection of T cell receptor beta chains follows, all from one sample in a study of memory CD4+ T cells and cytomegalovirus serostatus. Clones were sequenced by immunoSEQ multiplex PCR, and TCRdb holds only the in-frame ones, with some missing. Seen here are 54,000 or so clones, about 81% observed once, and the top ten hold more than 1%. The specimen was memory CD4+ T cells from blood. These receptors originate from an adult in good health and CMV-seronegative. CDR3s include the opening cysteine and the closing phenylalanine or tryptophan. D genes are given only for firm matches. Clone size is stated in some rows and not others, as once, few, many or a class when expanded.

V gene	D gene	J gene	clone size	CDR3 protein	CDR3 DNA
TRBV14	NA	TRBJ1-3	NA	CASSYRDGIRNTIYF	TGTGCCAGCAGCTACCGGGACGGAATTCGAAACACCATATATTTT
TRBV28	NA	TRBJ2-7	NA	CASSLSRTYEQYF	TGTGCCAGCAGTTTATCCCGAACCTACGAGCAGTACTTC
TRBV10-2	NA	TRBJ2-5	NA	CASTGIGGGARETQYF	TGCGCCAGCACTGGTATTGGGGGCGGGGCGCGAGAGACCCAGTACTTC
TRBV7-2	NA	TRBJ2-6	once	CASSARGDLSSGANVLTF	TGTGCCAGCAGCGCCAGAGGGGACCTCAGCTCTGGGGCCAACGTCCTGACTTTC
TRBV6-6	NA	TRBJ2-1	NA	CASSYSDSRNEQFF	TGTGCCAGCAGTTACTCGGATAGCCGCAATGAGCAGTTCTTC
TRBV7-3	NA	TRBJ1-1	NA	CASSQTTNQNTEAFF	TGCGCCAGCAGCCAAACGACCAACCAGAACACTGAAGCTTTCTTT
TRBV14	TRBD2	TRBJ2-7	NA	CASSPIGTINEQYF	TGTGCCAGCAGCCCGATCGGGACTATTAACGAGCAGTACTTC
TRBV11-3	NA	TRBJ2-2	NA	CASSPQGEGGGELFF	TGTGCCAGCAGCCCGCAGGGGGAGGGCGGCGGGGAGCTGTTTTTT
TRBV6-1	TRBD2	TRBJ2-7	NA	CASSPSGSFYEQYF	TGTGCCAGCAGCCCTAGCGGGAGCTTCTACGAGCAGTACTTC
TRBV11-2	NA	TRBJ1-2	NA	CASTPGEGEGYTF	TGCGCCAGCACCCCTGGGGAGGGGGAGGGCTACACCTTC
TRBV7-2	NA	TRBJ2-3	NA	CASSLSSSTDTQYF	TGTGCCAGCAGCTTGTCGAGTAGCACAGATACGCAGTATTTT
TRBV11-3	NA	TRBJ2-1	NA	CASRTQGGEQFF	TGTGCCAGCAGAACACAGGGAGGTGAGCAGTTCTTC
TRBV29-1	NA	TRBJ2-5	NA	CSVEDRGRKETQYF	TGCAGCGTTGAAGATCGAGGCCGCAAAGAGACCCAGTACTTC
TRBV10-3	NA	TRBJ1-2	NA	CAISAGYGYTF	TGTGCCATCTCCGCTGGCTATGGCTACACCTTC
TRBV28	NA	TRBJ2-1	NA	CASSPGGTNYNEQFF	TGTGCCAGCAGTCCGGGCGGGACAAACTACAATGAGCAGTTCTTC
TRBV11-3	TRBD1	TRBJ2-7	NA	CASSLDPGGSYEQYF	TGTGCCAGCAGCTTAGATCCAGGGGGCTCCTACGAGCAGTACTTC
TRBV4-2	NA	TRBJ1-1	once	CASRQAGGDTEAFF	TGTGCCAGCAGGCAAGCGGGAGGGGACACTGAAGCTTTCTTT
TRBV6-4	NA	TRBJ2-2	NA	CASSEQGSGELFF	TGTGCCAGCAGTGAGCAGGGGTCCGGGGAGCTGTTTTTT
TRBV30	NA	TRBJ1-2	NA	CAWRHFYGYTF	TGTGCCTGGAGACACTTCTATGGCTACACCTTC
TRBV6-1	TRBD2	TRBJ2-7	few	CASSVAGGPVVQQYF	TGTGCCAGCAGCGTAGCGGGAGGGCCAGTAGTCCAGCAGTACTTC
TRBV5-1	TRBD1	TRBJ2-1	NA	CASSLEGQGIGEQFF	TGCGCCAGCAGCTTGGAGGGACAGGGGATCGGGGAGCAGTTCTTC
TRBV6-5	NA	TRBJ1-1	NA	CASSYRGGNRAFF	TGTGCCAGCAGTTATCGAGGGGGGAATAGAGCTTTCTTT
TRBV15	NA	TRBJ2-7	NA	CATSSLQRGIGEQYF	TGTGCCACCAGCAGCCTTCAACGGGGGATAGGCGAGCAGTACTTC
TRBV6-1	NA	TRBJ2-1	NA	CASSDRNPASVHEQFF	TGTGCCAGCAGTGACAGGAACCCCGCATCGGTCCATGAGCAGTTCTTC
TRBV27	TRBD1	TRBJ2-4	NA	CASSPGQGAGAKNIQYF	TGTGCCAGCAGTCCGGGACAGGGGGCCGGAGCCAAAAACATTCAGTACTTC
TRBV7-9	NA	TRBJ2-7	medium-sized	CASRLGTSRSYEQYF	TGTGCCAGCAGGCTTGGTACCAGTCGCTCCTACGAGCAGTACTTC
TRBV11-2	NA	TRBJ2-7	NA	CASSLSSPPGTEQYF	TGTGCCAGCAGCTTAAGTTCCCCTCCGGGGACGGAGCAGTACTTC
TRBV28	NA	TRBJ1-1	NA	CASVRLNTEAFF	TGTGCCAGCGTGAGGTTGAACACTGAAGCTTTCTTT
TRBV27	TRBD2	TRBJ2-3	NA	CASSSYISGGTDTQYF	TGTGCCAGCAGTTCATACATTAGCGGGGGCACAGATACGCAGTATTTT
TRBV11-2	NA	TRBJ2-2	NA	CASSWGFTGELFF	TGTGCCAGCAGCTGGGGCTTCACCGGGGAGCTGTTTTTT
TRBV10-3	TRBD2	TRBJ2-2	NA	CAISEPGLNTGELFF	TGTGCCATCAGTGAACCGGGACTAAACACCGGGGAGCTGTTTTTT
TRBV19	NA	TRBJ1-5	NA	CASSIDRGGPQHF	TGTGCCAGTAGTATAGATCGAGGGGGACCCCAGCATTTT
TRBV7-3	NA	TRBJ2-2	NA	CASSPDFGELFF	TGTGCCAGCAGCCCCGATTTCGGGGAGCTGTTTTTT
TRBV11-2	NA	TRBJ1-1	NA	CASSWQGYTEAFF	TGTGCCAGCAGCTGGCAGGGCTACACTGAAGCTTTCTTT
TRBV18	NA	TRBJ1-2	once	CASSPSETAGYTF	TGTGCCAGCTCACCTTCAGAGACGGCTGGCTACACCTTC
TRBV28	NA	TRBJ1-2	NA	CASNSVGLTNYGYTF	TGTGCCAGCAACTCTGTCGGTTTGACTAACTATGGCTACACCTTC
TRBV2	TRBD2	TRBJ2-5	NA	CASSDGAGGYQETQYF	TGTGCCAGCAGTGATGGGGCGGGAGGCTACCAAGAGACCCAGTACTTC
TRBV11-2	NA	TRBJ1-1	NA	CASSLEFRNTEAFF	TGTGCCAGCAGCTTAGAATTTCGGAACACTGAAGCTTTCTTT
TRBV7-2	NA	TRBJ1-2	NA	CASTWTANYGYTF	TGTGCCAGCACCTGGACGGCTAACTATGGCTACACCTTC
TRBV2	TRBD1	TRBJ1-1	NA	CASTGQVNTEAFF	TGTGCCAGCACCGGACAGGTGAACACTGAAGCTTTCTTT
TRBV7-9	NA	TRBJ2-2	NA	CASSLGTLILRDGELFF	TGTGCCAGCAGCTTAGGCACGTTAATCTTGCGGGACGGGGAGCTGTTTTTT
TRBV5-1	TRBD1	TRBJ2-2	NA	CASSWYRGPGELFF	TGCGCCAGCAGCTGGTACAGGGGGCCCGGGGAGCTGTTTTTT
TRBV9	NA	TRBJ2-5	once	CASSAKHGGPETQYF	TGTGCCAGCAGCGCCAAACACGGGGGGCCGGAGACCCAGTACTTC
TRBV5-1	TRBD1	TRBJ2-5	NA	CASSLRGQGQETQYF	TGCGCCAGCAGCTTGAGGGGACAGGGGCAAGAGACCCAGTACTTC
TRBV18	NA	TRBJ2-7	NA	CASSTAGEEQYF	TGTGCCAGCTCGACAGCAGGGGAGGAGCAGTACTTC
TRBV7-2	NA	TRBJ1-1	NA	CASSLDGGNTEAFF	TGTGCCAGCAGCTTGGATGGTGGGAACACTGAAGCTTTCTTT
TRBV15	TRBD1	TRBJ2-5	NA	CATSPGKDRVRQETQYF	TGTGCCACCAGCCCCGGCAAGGACAGGGTACGGCAAGAGACCCAGTACTTC
TRBV4-3	NA	TRBJ2-3	NA	CASSQDGVFADTQYF	TGCGCCAGCAGCCAAGATGGGGTCTTCGCAGATACGCAGTATTTT
TRBV7-2	TRBD1	TRBJ1-2	NA	CASSLGQDYGYTF	TGTGCCAGCAGCTTGGGACAGGACTATGGCTACACCTTC
TRBV5-4	NA	TRBJ2-3	NA	CASSLPGTDTQYF	TGTGCCAGCAGCTTGCCAGGGACAGATACGCAGTATTTT
TRBV6-4	NA	TRBJ2-7	NA	CASSDSNQLRYEQYF	TGTGCCAGCAGTGACTCGAACCAATTGCGGTACGAGCAGTACTTC